This passage covers 4 T cell receptor beta chains from one sample sequenced in a study of blood T cell repertoires in COVID-19 (dated by TCRdb to 2019 to 2021). Library prep was done by the immunoSEQ multiplex PCR assay. TCRdb took over this immuneACCESS table, retaining in-frame rearrangements with V and J assigned. Such tables are incomplete; in checked studies, under half of the missing clones stem from an unresolved V gene, and the remainder is unexplained. The sample contains around 98,000 clones, roughly 82% of them found a single time. In total, the top ten clones hold about 11% of the sample. Sequences were obtained from peripheral blood. These receptors were obtained from a man between 65 and 85 years old with active or convalescent COVID-19.

The chain recombines TRBV9 with TRBJ2-3; 9 bases fit TRBD2. Germline lookup yields CDR1 SGDLS and CDR2 YYNGEE. Trimming at V came to 5 bases and at J to 0 bases, leaving 7 bases not matched to a gene. The CDR3 runs to 16 residues. In nucleotides, the CDR3 is TGTGCCAGCAGTGTTCTAGCGGGGTCTAGCACAGATACGCAGTATTTT. It codes for CASSVLAGSSTDTQYF.

This chain joins TRBV29-1 and TRBJ1-1, with D perhaps matching TRBD1 (6 bases). This CDR3 contains 11 residues. Germline V gene sequence: CDR1 SQVTM, CDR2 ANQGSEA. The V gene lost 7 bases and the J gene lost 7 bases, with 13 bases spanning the gap. The CDR3 nucleotides read TGCAGCGCCGGGACACAATATGAAGCTTTCTTT. Its translation is CSAGTQYEAFF.

This clone was counted only a few times. The J gene is TRBJ1-5, the V gene TRBV7-2; 12 bases agree with TRBD1. V gave up 1 base and J gave up 7 bases; unmatched junction bases: 5. The CDR3 contains 16 residues. Looked up from germline, CDR1 is SGHTA and CDR2 is FQGNSA. CDR3 in DNA: TGTGCCAGCAGCTTAGAGGGACAGGGGGCTAGGCAGCCCCAGCATTTT. Protein product: CASSLEGQGARQPQHF.

The chain has TRBV12-3 or TRBV12-4 and TRBJ2-7, with no clear D. Between the trimmed V and J ends, which lost 4 bases and 1 base, there was a span of 5 bases. This CDR3 has 12 residues. The CDR3 here is CASSYWSYEQYF. The DNA for the CDR3 is TGTGCCAGCAGTTACTGGTCCTACGAGCAGTACTTC.